This T cell receptor beta chain was retrieved from a study of T cells expressing NK-cell markers. In the study overall: Underlying the TCR beta repertoires were sorted CD3+CD56+NKG2C+, CD3+CD56+NKG2C- and CD3+CD56-NKG2C+ T cells. Whole-study results and caveats: Top CD8+ clonotypes included the dominant CD3+CD56+NKG2C+ clonotypes in several donors. Unclear, still, was the HCMV specificity of the expanded NKG2C+ T cell clones.

This CDR3 has 16 amino acids. Germline V gives CDR1 SGHDN, CDR2 FVKESK. Worth noting for this clonotype: Its antigen is still unknown.

TCRdb reanalyzed the 5' RACE reads, giving one entry per CDR3 protein sequence and no DNA. There are 250,000 or so distinct CDR3 sequences in the sample, with about 4% held by the top ten. The sequenced sample consisted of blood T cells: a sorted CD56 or NKG2C T cell subset, CD4+ or CD8+ T cells, or bulk PBMC T cells (not recorded which). The chain uses TRBV14 and TRBJ1-1. The clonotype comes from a woman between 18 and 70 years old in good health. The CDR3 loop reads CASSQDLGRVNTEAFF.